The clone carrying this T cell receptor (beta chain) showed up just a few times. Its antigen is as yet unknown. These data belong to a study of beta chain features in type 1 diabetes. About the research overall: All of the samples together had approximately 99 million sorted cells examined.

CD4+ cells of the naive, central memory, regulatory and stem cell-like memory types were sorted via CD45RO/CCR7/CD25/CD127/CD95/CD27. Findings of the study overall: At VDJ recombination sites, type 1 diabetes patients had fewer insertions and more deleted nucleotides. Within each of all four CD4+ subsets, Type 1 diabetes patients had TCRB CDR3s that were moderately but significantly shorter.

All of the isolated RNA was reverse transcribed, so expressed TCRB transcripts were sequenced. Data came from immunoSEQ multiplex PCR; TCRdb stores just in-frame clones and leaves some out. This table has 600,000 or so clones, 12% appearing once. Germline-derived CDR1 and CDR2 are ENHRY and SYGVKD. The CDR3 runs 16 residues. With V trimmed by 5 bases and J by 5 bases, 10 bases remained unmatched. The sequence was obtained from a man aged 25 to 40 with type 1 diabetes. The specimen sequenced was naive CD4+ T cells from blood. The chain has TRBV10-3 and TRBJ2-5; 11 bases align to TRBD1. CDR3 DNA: TGTGCCATCAGTCCCTGGACAGGGGGCGCGGAGGAGACCCAGTACTTC. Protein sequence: CAISPWTGGAEETQYF.